This T cell receptor (beta chain) was retrieved from a study of neoadjuvant anti-PD-1 for oral cavity cancer. Whole-study results and caveats: With a few patients per group, TCR findings need larger cohorts.

The length of the CDR3 is 14 residues. V shed 6 bases and J shed 0 bases, with 9 bases lying between them. Germline V gene lookup returns CDR1 SEHNR and CDR2 FQNEAQ (reference sequence). Indicated time point: after neoadjuvant nivolumab, at surgical resection. Patients had HPV-negative, locally advanced oral cavity squamous cell carcinoma. Most PBMC samples had 480 ng input DNA in six replicates. TCRdb's copy holds only in-frame clones and misses some; the assay was immunoSEQ multiplex PCR. The sample holds roughly 8,800 clones, roughly 60% seen once. With respect to this clone: What it recognizes is unknown.

The receptor was derived from a person aged 35-79 years with oral cavity squamous cell carcinoma. The V call is TRBV7-9, the J call TRBJ1-3; no firm D call. The specimen was PBMCs, collected after nivolumab (anti-PD-1) treatment. The CDR3 sequence is CASSPTSSGNTIYF. The CDR3 bases are TGTGCCAGCAGTCCGACATCCTCTGGAAACACCATATATTTT.